This paragraph reports one T cell receptor beta chain. The target antigen is unknown. TCRdb keeps only in-frame clones here, not all; method: immunoSEQ multiplex PCR. In the table there are approximately 50,000 clones, roughly 90% of which are singletons. The data were taken from a study of radiotherapy plus CTLA-4 blockade in lung cancer. Study-wide results and caveats: Radiotherapy plus ipilimumab was followed by expansion in blood of tumor-derived TCR clones.

The study gave focal radiation plus ipilimumab CTLA-4 blockade to patients with chemo-refractory metastatic non-small-cell lung cancer. The CDR3 extends over 16 amino acids. The V gene's germline CDR1 is SQVTM and CDR2 ANQGSEA. Unmatched junction bases numbered 11, after V lost 4 bases and J lost 2 bases. The V call is TRBV29-1, the J call TRBJ1-5; 7 bases match TRBD1. This receptor was obtained from a human donor with non-small cell lung cancer that progressed on radiotherapy plus ipilimumab. Some clones in this sample may be carry-over from other donors' samples. Sequencing used peripheral blood, obtained from a patient treated with radiotherapy plus ipilimumab. The CDR3 is CSVAVGQAGGNQPQHF. The DNA of the CDR3 is TGCAGCGTTGCTGTTGGACAGGCAGGGGGCAATCAGCCCCAGCATTTT.